This TCR beta chain is from a study of T cells in localized non-small cell lung cancer. Study-wide findings and caveats: Maximal T cell clonality occurred in uninvolved adjacent lung, with tumor ranking below it. Adjacent lung exhibited a median of approximately 59 among the 100 most abundant tumor clones. With higher T cell density in blood came longer overall survival. Heterogeneity is still possible, as just one tumor region was sequenced.

Germline V CDR1 and CDR2: SGHTA, FQGNSA. This CDR3 contains 14 residues. Between the trimmed V and J ends, which lost 6 bases and 4 bases, there was a span of 15 bases. About this clone itself: Its specificity is unknown.

Clones were sequenced by immunoSEQ multiplex PCR, and TCRdb holds only the in-frame ones, with some missing. This table has 70,000 to 90,000 clones, approximately 80% appearing once. The receptor was derived from a female donor over 55 with stage I lung adenocarcinoma. Sequences were derived from peripheral blood, sampled before any cancer treatment. The V call is TRBV7-2, the J call TRBJ1-2; D is uncertain. The CDR3 bases are TGTGCCAGCAGTTTAAATGGGTATGGCTATGGCTACACCTTC. Translating it yields CASSLNGYGYGYTF.